The clone carrying this T cell receptor beta chain was picked up many times. The CDR3 loop spans 15 amino acids. Germline CDR1 reads MNHEY; CDR2 reads SMNVEV (reference sequence). V lost 6 bases and J lost 3; bases outside the gene matches: 7. The data were obtained in a study of T-cell memory formation after mild COVID-19. TCRdb called the 5' RACE reads again in MiXCR, with one record for every CDR3 protein. Among some 290,000 distinct CDR3 sequences listed, 15% to 20% were seen once. The sample taken for sequencing was PBMCs or a T cell subset sorted from them (not recorded which). The receptor was isolated from a man between 18 and 35 years old who had mild COVID-19 (a few samples of this study predate the infection). Cell type and time point are not known. The chain has TRBV27 and TRBJ2-1; 8 nucleotides agree with TRBD2. CDR3 nucleotide sequence: TGTGCCAGCAGGGATTGGCGGGGGGTCTACAATGAGCAGTTCTTC. Its translation: CASRDWRGVYNEQFF.